Below are 27 T cell receptor beta chains sequenced from a single sample in a study of T cell responses to AZD1222 COVID-19 vaccine. The table came from immunoSEQ multiplex PCR; TCRdb's copy has only in-frame clones and leaves some out. The repertoire includes over 150,000 clones, 80% to 95% of them detected once, and around 9.3% sits in the top ten. The sample was peripheral blood, taken on day 0 of AZD1222 vaccination. The receptors stem from an adult in good health.

The rearrangement uses TRBV3-1 (or the pseudogene TRBV3-2) and TRBJ2-7; 10 nucleotides agree with TRBD1. Germline V lookup: CDR1 LGHDT, CDR2 YNNKEL (reference sequence). With 3 bases clipped from V and 2 bases from J, the junction kept 4 bases outside the gene matches. This CDR3 contains 15 residues. The CDR3: CASSHDGTGAYEQYF. For the CDR3, the DNA is TGTGCCAGCAGCCATGACGGGACAGGGGCCTACGAGCAGTACTTC.

The chain couples TRBV9 to TRBJ1-1; D possibly corresponds to TRBD1 (6 bases). From germline, CDR1 is SGDLS and CDR2 YYNGEE. This CDR3 is 17 amino acids long. V was clipped by 0 bases and J by 0 bases, with 15 bases between them. Here the CDR3 reads CASSVDMGGRLNTEAFF. For the CDR3, the DNA is TGTGCCAGCAGCGTAGATATGGGGGGCCGCCTGAACACTGAAGCTTTCTTT.

The chain carries TRBV5-1 and TRBJ2-3; TRBD1 matches at 8 bases. Germline loops: CDR1 SGHRS, CDR2 YFSETQ. CDR3 length: 16 residues. V was clipped by 0 bases and J by 4 bases; unmatched bases: 7. The CDR3 spells CASSLEAGGISDTQYF. The CDR3 DNA reads TGCGCCAGCAGCTTGGAGGCAGGGGGCATTTCAGATACGCAGTATTTT.

This clone is a singleton in its sample. The chain links TRBV5-1 to TRBJ1-2, with D perhaps matching TRBD1 (6 bases). The CDR3 consists of 13 residues. V was shortened by 0 bases and J by 6 bases, with 9 bases between the two germline ends. Germline CDR1 is SGHRS and CDR2 is YFSETQ. The CDR3 coding sequence is TGCGCCAGCAGCTTGGGGCCAGGGGATGGCTACACCTTC. Amino acids: CASSLGPGDGYTF.

The chain employs TRBV6-5 and TRBJ2-4; a weak D match, TRBD2 (6 bases). This CDR3 comprises 12 residues. The germline CDR1 and CDR2 sequences are MNHEY and SVGAGI. The ends were cut back, 6 bases at V and 4 bases at J, with 7 bases in the middle. CDR3 DNA: TGTGCCAGCAGAGGAGGGAAAAACATTCAGTACTTC. Its translation is CASRGGKNIQYF.

This clone was seen a handful of times. This rearrangement joins TRBV6-6 to TRBJ2-1; D is unclear. This CDR3 has 12 residues. Germline assignment: CDR1 MNHNY and CDR2 SVGAGI (reference sequence). Trimming removed 2 bases from V and 7 bases from J, with 6 bases in between. Written as DNA, the CDR3 is TGTGCCAGCAGTTACACGGCAAATGAGCAGTTCTTC. Its translation: CASSYTANEQFF.

The chain is built from TRBV7-9 and TRBJ2-1; D possibly corresponds to TRBD2 (6 bases). The CDR3 loop spans 13 amino acids. Trimming took 4 bases from V and 8 from J, leaving 12 bases between them. Germline loops: CDR1 SEHNR, CDR2 FQNEAQ (reference sequence). CDR3 protein: CASSYVWGDEQFF. The CDR3 region has the DNA TGTGCCAGCAGCTATGTCTGGGGGGATGAGCAGTTCTTC.

The chain uses TRBV10-3 and TRBJ1-3; 9 bases align to TRBD1. Germline CDR1 is ENHRY and CDR2 is SYGVKD. Trimming took 4 bases from V and 1 from J; bases not matched to a gene: 14. The CDR3 covers 19 residues. The CDR3 DNA is TGTGCCATCAGTGGTCCGGGACAGGGAGCCTCGGGTTCTGGAAACACCATATATTTT. The encoded protein is CAISGPGQGASGSGNTIYF.

The gene calls are TRBV5-4 and TRBJ2-7; TRBD1 is a possible D gene (6 bases). V was pared by 3 bases and J by 3 bases, with 10 bases between. Germline V gives CDR1 SGHNT, CDR2 YYREEE (reference sequence). The CDR3 consists of 13 residues. CDR3 DNA sequence: TGTGCCAGCAGCTCCCCACAGGGCTACGAGCAGTACTTC. This sequence encodes CASSSPQGYEQYF.

The chain couples TRBV19 to TRBJ2-7; D is unclear. The CDR3 is 11 residues long. Germline V gives CDR1 LNHDA, CDR2 SQIVND (reference sequence). The V end lost 7 bases, the J end lost 5 bases, and 9 bases lay between the germline ends. CDR3 amino acids: CASKKGHEQYF. The CDR3 DNA reads TGTGCCAGTAAAAAGGGTCACGAGCAGTACTTC. The complete variable domain, with remaining parts taken from reference TRBV19 and TRBJ2-7, reads DGGITQSPKYLFRKEGQNVTLSCEQNLNHDAMYWYRQDPGQGLRLIYYSQIVNDFQKGDIAEGYSVSREKKESFPLTVTSAQKNPTAFYLCASKKGHEQYFGPGTRLTVT.

This chain joins TRBV30 and TRBJ1-3; the D is unclear. This CDR3 is built from 12 residues. Germline V gives CDR1 GTSNPN, CDR2 SVGIG (reference sequence). The V and J ends lost 2 bases and 7 bases respectively, with 9 bases between them. The CDR3 loop is CAWSPRSNTIYF. The CDR3 DNA sequence: TGTGCCTGGAGTCCTCGCTCGAACACCATATATTTT.

This chain links TRBV6-6 with TRBJ1-3; 9 bases line up with TRBD1. The CDR3 is made up of 16 amino acids. Per the germline V gene, CDR1 is MNHNY and CDR2 is SVGAGI (reference sequence). V was pared by 5 bases and J by 2 bases, with 7 bases of the junction left unmatched. CDR3 sequence (DNA): TGTGCCAGCAGTGCCTGGGACAGGGCAACTGGAAACACCATATATTTT. This sequence encodes CASSAWDRATGNTIYF.

The chain uses TRBV27 and TRBJ1-1; TRBD1 matches at 7 bases. CDR3 length equals 11 residues. With 4 bases clipped from V and 10 bases from J, the junction kept 3 bases outside the gene matches. Germline CDR1 and CDR2: MNHEY and SMNVEV (reference sequence). CDR3 coding DNA: TGTGCCAGCAGTTCGGAGGGGGCAGCTTTCTTT. Protein: CASSSEGAAFF.

The rearrangement links TRBV6-2 or TRBV6-3 to TRBJ1-2; maybe TRBD1 (5 bases). Germline V gene lookup returns CDR1 MNHEY and CDR2 SVGEGT. The V gene lost 5 bases and the J gene lost 0 bases, with 16 bases spanning the gap. The CDR3 is 16 residues long. The CDR3 reads CASSRSVGQPNYGYTF. Written as DNA, the CDR3 is TGTGCCAGCAGTCGGAGCGTAGGACAACCTAACTATGGCTACACCTTC.

The V gene is TRBV27, the J gene TRBJ1-2; tentative D call: TRBD1 (6 bases). Trimming took off 6 bases at V and 5 bases at J, with 13 bases between the two ends. Germline CDR1 reads MNHEY; CDR2 reads SMNVEV (reference sequence). The CDR3 is 13 amino acids. The CDR3 loop reads CASSQGHAYGYTF. The DNA for the CDR3 is TGTGCCAGCAGCCAGGGACATGCTTATGGCTACACCTTC.

This chain joins TRBV4-3 and TRBJ1-6, with D hard to call. Germline CDR1 and CDR2: LGHNA and YSLEER. V was clipped by 0 bases and J by 3 bases, with 6 bases between them. The CDR3 totals 15 residues. In DNA form, the CDR3 reads TGCGCCAGCAGCCAAGACGCCCGCTATAATTCACCCCTCCACTTT. Residues: CASSQDARYNSPLHF.

CDR3 sequence: CASSQEPGRTEAFF. CDR3 nucleotides: TGTGCCAGCAGCCAAGAGCCAGGTCGGACTGAAGCTTTCTTT. The V and J genes are TRBV4-2 and TRBJ1-1, with D unresolved. The CDR3 runs to 14 residues. Trimming left V 0 bases short and J 5 bases short, with 10 bases between. Germline V lookup: CDR1 LGHNA, CDR2 YNFKEQ.

This chain connects TRBV29-1 to TRBJ1-1; tentatively, D is TRBD1 (5 bases). CDR1 SQVTM and CDR2 ANQGSEA come from the germline V gene. Deletions cut 6 bases from V and 0 bases from J, with 11 bases between. This CDR3 has 13 amino acids. The CDR3 DNA follows: TGCAGCGTAAGATTGGACATGAACACTGAAGCTTTCTTT. Translating gives CSVRLDMNTEAFF.

V gene TRBV19 combines with J gene TRBJ2-7, with D perhaps given as TRBD1 or TRBD2 (5 bases each). From germline, CDR1 is LNHDA and CDR2 SQIVND (reference sequence). Between the trimmed V and J ends, which lost 5 bases and 0 bases, there was a span of 14 bases. This CDR3 has 15 residues. CDR3 sequence (DNA): TGTGCCAGTAGTTCTCCATACGGGACCTCCTACGAGCAGTACTTC. Its protein is CASSSPYGTSYEQYF. Full variable domain (remainder filled in from reference TRBV19 and TRBJ2-7): DGGITQSPKYLFRKEGQNVTLSCEQNLNHDAMYWYRQDPGQGLRLIYYSQIVNDFQKGDIAEGYSVSREKKESFPLTVTSAQKNPTAFYLCASSSPYGTSYEQYFGPGTRLTVT.

The chain uses TRBV11-1 and TRBJ1-1, with D uncertain. Trimming removed 1 base at V and 5 bases at J, with 11 bases between. The CDR3 is made up of 14 amino acids. The germline V gene encodes CDR1 SGHAT and CDR2 FQDESV (reference sequence). This CDR3 is CASSLDNPETEAFF. The CDR3 DNA is TGTGCCAGCAGCTTAGACAATCCAGAGACTGAAGCTTTCTTT. The whole variable domain, filled in from reference TRBV11-1 and TRBJ1-1, reads EAEVAQSPRYKITEKSQAVAFWCDPISGHATLYWYRQILGQGPELLVQFQDESVVDDSQLPKDRFSAERLKGVDSTLKIQPAELGDSAMYLCASSLDNPETEAFFGQGTRLTVV.

V gene TRBV5-1 combines with J gene TRBJ2-2; maybe TRBD2 (6 bases). V was cut by 4 bases and J by 3 bases, with 13 bases left in between. CDR1 is SGHRS and CDR2 is YFSETQ in the germline V gene. This CDR3 comprises 15 residues. This CDR3 reads CASSTGDEDTGELFF. CDR3 DNA: TGCGCCAGCAGCACGGGAGACGAGGACACCGGGGAGCTGTTTTTT.

This rearrangement joins TRBV5-6 to TRBJ2-7; 9 bases are shared with TRBD2. The J segment lost 0 bases and the V segment lost 8 bases, leaving 6 bases of the junction unmatched. Germline CDR1 SGHDT, CDR2 YYEEEE. CDR3 length equals 14 residues. CDR3 nucleotides: TGTGCCAGTAACGTAGCGGGGGCCTCCTACGAGCAGTACTTC. Residues: CASNVAGASYEQYF.

V usage is TRBV5-1 and J usage is TRBJ1-1, with 7 bases identical to TRBD1. Germline V gives CDR1 SGHRS, CDR2 YFSETQ. CDR3 length: 14 residues. V dropped 3 bases and J dropped 5; count of bases not matched to a gene: 7. For the CDR3, the DNA is TGCGCCAGCAGCTCTAGACAGGGTTGGACTGAAGCTTTCTTT. Its translation: CASSSRQGWTEAFF.

J is TRBJ2-7 and V is TRBV7-2; TRBD2 agrees at 8 bases. The CDR3 is 15 amino acids. Germline V gene sequence: CDR1 SGHTA, CDR2 FQGNSA. Germline trimming cut 5 bases from V and 5 bases from J; bases unmatched to any gene: 11. As DNA, the CDR3 is TGTGCCAGCAGCACTAACCCGGGACTAGGTAACGAGCAGTACTTC. Its translation: CASSTNPGLGNEQYF. Complete variable domain (other parts from reference TRBV7-2 and TRBJ2-7): GAGVSQSPSNKVTEKGKDVELRCDPISGHTALYWYRQSLGQGLEFLIYFQGNSAPDKSGLPSDRFSAERTGGSVSTLTIQRTQQEDSAVYLCASSTNPGLGNEQYFGPGTRLTVT.

The rearrangement joins TRBV2 to TRBJ1-1; D may be TRBD1 (5 bases). Trimming took off 10 bases at V and 5 bases at J, with 14 bases between the two ends. CDR3 length: 12 amino acids. CDR1 is SNHLY and CDR2 is FYNNEI in the germline V gene. The CDR3 spells CATLRGETEAFF. CDR3 in DNA: TGTGCCACCCTGAGGGGAGAGACTGAAGCTTTCTTT.

This chain uses TRBV10-3 with TRBJ2-2, with no clear D. Germline CDR1 is ENHRY and CDR2 is SYGVKD. V was pared by 3 bases and J by 3 bases, with 5 bases between. The CDR3 is 13 residues long. CDR3 nucleotide sequence: TGTGCCATCAGTGAACACTACACCGGGGAGCTGTTTTTT. Amino acid sequence: CAISEHYTGELFF.

CDR3 loop: CAWSAGYSYNEQFF. The DNA for the CDR3 is TGTGCCTGGAGTGCGGGTTACTCCTACAATGAGCAGTTCTTC. The V and J genes are TRBV30 and TRBJ2-1; no definite D call. The germline CDR1 and CDR2 sequences are GTSNPN and SVGIG (reference sequence). This CDR3 region has 14 residues. Trimming cost V 1 base and J 0 bases, with 7 bases left between them. The full variable domain, its missing parts supplied by reference TRBV30 and TRBJ2-1, is SQTIHQWPATLVQPVGSPLSLECTVEGTSNPNLYWYRQAAGRGLQLLFYSVGIGQISSEVPQNLSASRPQDRQFILSSKKLLLSDSGFYLCAWSAGYSYNEQFFGPGTRLTVL.